This TCR beta chain comes out of a study of blood T cell repertoires in COVID-19 (dated by TCRdb to between 2020 and 2021). Broadly, across the study: Samples covering the acute and convalescent phases of COVID-19 were provided by collaborators in the United States, Italy and Spain. A freely available public database, intended as a resource for researchers studying the immune response to SARS-CoV-2, is where the repertoires were released. The material from the prospective study consisted of cDNA or gDNA derived from T cells, B-cell-depleted T cells, or PBMCs. Where available, HLA class I and class II types were obtained from metadata supplied by the sample provider rather than from assay-based typing. The samples were drawn from the first 160 participants of the ongoing ImmuneRACE study and from more than 1,000 subjects provided by 6 global collaborators. Nearly every sample came with metadata listing a de-identified subject ID, COVID-19 status, age in years and sex. Subjects who had been exposed to COVID-19, were actively infected with it, or had recovered from it provided the deeply sampled blood TCRbeta repertoires that made up the dataset.

Regarding this clone: Its cognate antigen has yet to be identified. Base qualities are missing; no much larger clone stands one base away.

The immunoSEQ Assay, a bias-controlled multiplex PCR, was used to amplify TCRbeta CDR3 regions from genomic DNA. On the authors' methods: Nucleated cell counts per sample were estimated from amplification of reference gene primers within the assay. To quantify the absolute abundance of each unique TCRbeta CDR3 rearrangement, sequence reads were collapsed and filtered. For each sample, productive Simpson clonality was calculated as the square root of Simpson's diversity index over productive rearrangements. The source is immuneACCESS, and TCRdb retained only in-frame sequences with V and J called. Part of the clones is not carried over; for the studies checked, unresolved V genes explain less than half of this, and the remainder is unexplained. The D gene and trimming were derived from the DNA, and the V and J assignments and clone size from that table. The sample has under 100,000 clones on record, 75% to 90% of them singletons. Together, the top ten hold approximately 12% of the sample.

Whole blood was collected in K2EDTA tubes by collaborating institutions according to the institutions' own protocols. Collaborator samples were shipped for TCRbeta analysis as frozen whole blood, isolated PBMCs, or DNA extracted from either sample type. Study-wide conclusions, independent of this receptor: The quantity of clinical and demographic metadata differed by source and by participant and was supplied without curation.

Specimen: peripheral blood. This sequence originates from a woman between 40 and 50 years old with active or convalescent COVID-19.

The DNA reads as follows: TGCGCCAGCAGCCAGCTTAAAGGATTAGGGAGCCAAGAGACCCAGTACTTC. Protein translation: CASSQLKGLGSQETQYF. The chain links TRBV4-1 with TRBJ2-5; tentative D gene TRBD2, with 5 bases matching. The CDR3 contains 17 residues, cysteine and phenylalanine counted. Only the CDR3 DNA is retained, 51 bases long and in frame from the first base. The junction carries 18 bases between V and J, which are trimmed by 3 bases and 1 base respectively. The germline V gene encodes CDR1 MGHRA and CDR2 YSYEKL.